This T cell receptor beta chain was recovered during a study of blood T cell repertoires in COVID-19. The overall study: T cells, B-cell-depleted T cells, or PBMCs provided the cDNA or gDNA that served as material.

V was pared by 0 bases and J by 1 base, with 11 bases between. The germline V gene encodes CDR1 SGDLS and CDR2 YYNGEE. The CDR3 loop spans 16 amino acids. Methods used by the authors: Amplification from reference gene primers served as the basis for estimated nucleated cell counts. Data came from immunoSEQ multiplex PCR; TCRdb stores just in-frame clones and leaves some out. The DNA gave D and trimming, while V, J and clone size come from that table. The sample holds about 270,000 clones, more than 85% seen once. Cohort allocation depended upon clinical history that participants reported. The TCR sequence derives from a man aged 35 to 55 who had been exposed to COVID-19. The sample consisted of PBMCs or T cells enriched from blood (not recorded which). The chain joins TRBV9 to TRBJ1-3; D possibly corresponds to TRBD1 (5 bases). The CDR3 reads CASSVEWGGSGNTIYF. The DNA for the CDR3 is TGTGCCAGCAGCGTAGAATGGGGGGGTTCTGGAAACACCATATATTTT.